This record covers a single T cell receptor beta chain. This clonotype was seen at least ten times. The antigen this receptor binds is unknown. No much larger clonotype is one base removed from it; base qualities were not supplied. The time point label on this specimen signifies: longitudinal time-point 2. Healthy controls were blood bank volunteers in Maryland, USA. For unsorted PBMC libraries, 2 million PBMCs were used after storage in RNAlater at -80 degrees C until RNA extraction. Peripheral blood was subjected to Ficoll-Hypaque density gradient centrifugation to isolate PBMCs, which were then cryopreserved in liquid nitrogen. This sample is drawn from a study of neurological immune-mediated disorders (dated by TCRdb to about 2019). About the investigation overall: Peripheral blood TCR-beta repertoires from HTLV-I-associated myelopathy (HAM/TSP) patients, multiple sclerosis patients and healthy controls were compared by UMI-based sequencing. Longitudinal HAM/TSP donors and healthy donors each had 3 time-points at intervals of about 3-40 months. Alongside PBMC samples, the set of some 100 TCR-beta libraries contained longitudinal samples, technical triplicates, and paired CD4+ and CD8+ T-cell subsets that had been sorted. Of the 68 subjects in the cohort, about 15 were HAM/TSP patients, about 35 were multiple sclerosis patients, and approximately 20 were healthy controls.

Results the study describes overall, beyond this receptor: No identical CDR3 amino acid sequences were shared among expanded clones across subjects, suggesting private TCR-beta repertoires in all groups. TCR clonal expansion was highest in HAM/TSP patients and lowest in MS patients, with MS patients falling below even healthy controls.

V drops 5 bases and J drops 2 bases, leaving 18 bases in between. Counted from cysteine to phenylalanine, this CDR3 has 15 amino acids. Just CDR3 DNA is preserved here, 45 bases in frame from base 1. CDR1 is given as DFQATT and CDR2 as SNEGSKA, both from the germline V gene (reference sequence). To synthesize cDNA, template-switch 5'RACE was performed with a primer carrying a 10-nucleotide random unique molecular identifier so that each TCR transcript was tagged. Each sequencing run produced over 160 million TCR-beta sequences covering 15-18 subjects. The RNeasy kit was used to extract total RNA. Using the KAPA Real-time Library Amplification kit, TCR-beta VDJ regions were amplified with primers for the TCR constant region and the 5'RACE anchor. A first PCR added sample indexes and Illumina adaptors, and a second PCR then raised library yield. The roughly 650 bp TCR product was size-selected on a 2% E-gel SizeSelection system after Ampure bead purification. Before pooling, library quality was assessed on a Bioanalyzer, concentration was determined with Qubit, and library quantification was performed with the Kapa Library Quantification kit. An Illumina HiSeq 2500 sequenced the libraries paired-end 2 x 150 bp. To increase sequence diversity, about 23-32% phiX was spiked into each library pool. Per the source publication's procedure: Quality-filtered reads were processed with the UMI-based MiGEC pipeline, which removed over 75% of raw TCR sequences during error correction. VDJ genes were aligned to IMGT germline references, and each clonotype was defined by a unique CDR3 amino acid sequence together with V-J genes. Clonal expansion, Shannon diversity and CDR3 relatedness were evaluated with VDJtools (CalcPairwiseDistances, ClusterSamples), while phylogenetic trees were built in CLCbio workbench. Using coefficient-of-variation modelling across technical triplicates, the study counted a clone as expanded if it had at least 8 unique UMIs. TCRdb reprocessing: public reads trimmed at Q25 with fastp, clones called with MiXCR, in-frame beta chains kept. Rows matching on CDR3 protein sequence are summarized as one entry with the most common DNA and genes. These V and J calls rely on TCRdb rather than the paper's analysis. The sample profile shows more than 30,000 distinct CDR3 sequences; around an eighth of them were found once. Jointly, the top ten make up under 2.5% of the sample.

This TCR derives from a woman aged 40 to 49 in good health. The chain uses TRBV20-1 and TRBJ1-2; TRBD1 is a weak D gene call, 5 bases matching. Sequencing used PBMCs. The sequence in DNA is TGCAGTGCTGGACCTCGGACAATGACCAACTATGGCTACACCTTC. The translation is CSAGPRTMTNYGYTF.